Described below is a single TCR beta chain sequence and its context. The sample is drawn from a study of sequential checkpoint blockade in melanoma. Overall study context: Randomization was 1:1 between first-line nivolumab→ipilimumab and ipilimumab→nivolumab.

Regarding treatment: randomized to nivolumab then ipilimumab (arm A) or the reverse (arm B). Germline values: CDR1 LNHDA, CDR2 SQIVND (reference sequence). The CDR3 runs to 16 residues. Unmatched junction bases numbered 14, after V lost 7 bases and J lost 5 bases. Profiled with immunoSEQ multiplex PCR; TCRdb holds only in-frame clones, not every one. The profile covers under 5,000 clones, with around 69% appearing a single time and roughly two thirds taken by the ten largest. The input for sequencing was CD8+ T cells sorted from blood (inferred from file names), taken from a patient given nivolumab and ipilimumab in sequence. This TCR derives from a human donor with melanoma. V gene TRBV19 combines with J gene TRBJ1-2; 9 nucleotides align to TRBD1. In DNA form, the CDR3 reads TGTGCCAGTACCGAGGACAGGGGTGGCGTCGTATATGGCTACACCTTC. Protein sequence: CASTEDRGGVVYGYTF.